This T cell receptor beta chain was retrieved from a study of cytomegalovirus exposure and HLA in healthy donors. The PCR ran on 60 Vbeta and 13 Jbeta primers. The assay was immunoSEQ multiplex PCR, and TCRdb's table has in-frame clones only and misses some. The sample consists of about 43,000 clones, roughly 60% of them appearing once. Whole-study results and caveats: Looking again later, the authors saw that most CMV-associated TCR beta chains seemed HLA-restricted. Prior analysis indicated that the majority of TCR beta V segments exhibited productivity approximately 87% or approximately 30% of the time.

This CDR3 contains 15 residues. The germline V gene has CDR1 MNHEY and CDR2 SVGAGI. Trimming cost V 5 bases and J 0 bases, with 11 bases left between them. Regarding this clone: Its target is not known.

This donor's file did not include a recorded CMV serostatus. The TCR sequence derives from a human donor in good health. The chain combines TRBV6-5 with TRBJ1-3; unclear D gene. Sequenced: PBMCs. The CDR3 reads CASSTRGHSGNTIYF. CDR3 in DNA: TGTGCCAGCAGTACGCGGGGTCACTCTGGAAACACCATATATTTT.